The subject of this entry is one T cell receptor beta chain. V was clipped by 0 bases and J by 2 bases, with 10 bases between them. The germline CDR1 and CDR2 sequences are MNHEY and SVGAGI. This CDR3 has 15 amino acids. Source study methods: Estimated nucleated cell counts came from reference gene primer amplification. Produced via immunoSEQ multiplex PCR; TCRdb's table is partial and in-frame only. V, J and clone size reflect that table, while D and trimming were determined from the DNA. Of tens of thousands of clones in the sample, 90% are singletons; the top ten hold approximately 6.2%. The record originates from a study of blood T cell repertoires in COVID-19. Study-level information: There were acute and convalescent COVID-19 samples, and they came from the United States, Italy and Spain. T cells, B-cell-depleted T cells, or PBMCs provided the cDNA or gDNA that served as material.

The TCR sequence derives from a middle-aged man with acute or convalescent COVID-19. This chain uses TRBV6-5 with TRBJ2-5, with D possibly matching TRBD1 (5 bases). Sequencing was done on a sample of peripheral blood. The CDR3 loop is CASSYSNRQQETQYF. CDR3 DNA sequence: TGTGCCAGCAGTTACTCGAACAGGCAGCAAGAGACCCAGTACTTC.